This T cell receptor (beta chain) was captured by sequencing in a study of T cell responses to AZD1222 COVID-19 vaccine. In its sample, this clone was seen once. Germline CDR1 SEHNR, CDR2 FQNEAQ (reference sequence). Deletions cut 6 bases from V and 0 bases from J, with 9 bases between. The CDR3 covers 14 residues. Clones were sequenced by immunoSEQ multiplex PCR, and TCRdb holds only the in-frame ones, with some missing. The sample includes 100,000 to 150,000 clones, roughly 89% of them seen just once. The chain links TRBV7-9 to TRBJ1-3; no firm D call. This clonotype was sampled from an adult in good health. This specimen consisted of peripheral blood, obtained on day 0 of AZD1222 vaccination. The CDR3 here is CASRKVSSGNTIYF. The CDR3 nucleotides are TGTGCCAGCAGAAAGGTTAGCTCTGGAAACACCATATATTTT. The whole variable domain, remainder taken from reference TRBV7-9 and TRBJ1-3, is DTGVSQNPRHKITKRGQNVTFRCDPISEHNRLYWYRQTLGQGPEFLTYFQNEAQLEKSRLLSDRFSAERPKGSFSTLEIQRTEQGDSAMYLCASRKVSSGNTIYFGEGSWLTVV.